The source of this T cell receptor beta chain is a study of neoadjuvant anti-PD-1 for oral cavity cancer. Study-wide points: After neoadjuvant nivolumab, PBMC T cell clonality was significantly higher in non-responders than responders.

Data came from immunoSEQ multiplex PCR; TCRdb stores just in-frame clones and leaves some out. The sample lists just over 65,000 clones, 80% to 90% seen once, with roughly 3.4% in the top ten. Unmatched junction bases numbered 5, after V lost 9 bases and J lost 4 bases. Germline V gene sequence: CDR1 MNHNS, CDR2 SASEGT. The CDR3 length is 13 residues. This clone is a singleton in its sample. What it binds is unknown. As for time point: after neoadjuvant nivolumab, at surgical resection. The sequencing here drew on PBMCs, taken after nivolumab (anti-PD-1) treatment. This clonotype was obtained from a person aged 35-79 years with oral cavity squamous cell carcinoma. The V gene is TRBV6-1, the J gene TRBJ2-7; TRBD2 agrees at 11 bases. The CDR3 nucleotides are TGTGCCAGTCAACTAGCGGGAGTTTACGAGCAGTACTTC. This sequence encodes CASQLAGVYEQYF.